These T cell receptor beta chains were read from a single sample in a study of blood T cells in healthy people across ages. One entry per CDR3 protein, called by TCRdb with MiXCR from the 5' RACE reads. The profile shows about a million distinct CDR3 sequences, around 49% of them singletons. Source material: blood. The receptors come from a man aged 25 to 45 in good health. Each CDR3 is given with its conserved first and last residue. The order of the fields is CDR3 DNA, CDR3 protein, D gene, V gene, CDR3 length, J gene, clone size. D genes are given only for firm matches. The size entry is marked missing in some rows and otherwise reads once, few, many or a size class.

TGTGCCAGCAGCTTAGGGCTAGCGGGGAAAACCGGGGAGCTGTTTTTT	CASSLGLAGKTGELFF	TRBD2	TRBV7-2	16	TRBJ2-2	.
TGCAGTGCTGTGGACAGGGGGCGTTCCTACAATGAGCAGTTCTTC	CSAVDRGRSYNEQFF	TRBD1	TRBV20-1	15	TRBJ2-1	.
TGTGCCAGCAGCCCTAGGGCCCCGGGCAATGAGCAGTTCTTC	CASSPRAPGNEQFF	.	TRBV7-2	14	TRBJ2-1	.
TGTGCCAGCACTTCCGCAGGGGACAAGCAGTACTTC	CASTSAGDKQYF	.	TRBV27	12	TRBJ2-7	.
TGTGCCATCAGTGGGCTCACGACAGGGCCCAAGGGCTACACCTTC	CAISGLTTGPKGYTF	TRBD1	TRBV10-3	15	TRBJ1-2	few
TGTGCCAGCAGCCCCTCCGGGACTAGCGTCGCCTACGAGCAGTACTTC	CASSPSGTSVAYEQYF	TRBD2	TRBV7-2	16	TRBJ2-7	few
TGCAGTGCTAGAGACGGACAAGATGTGGGCTACACCTTC	CSARDGQDVGYTF	.	TRBV20-1	13	TRBJ1-2	few
TGTGCCAGCAGACCACTGAATACCTACGAGCAGTACTTC	CASRPLNTYEQYF	.	TRBV6-5	13	TRBJ2-7	.
TGCAGTGCTAGAGATCGAGCCGGCTCCTACAATGAGCAGTTCTTC	CSARDRAGSYNEQFF	.	TRBV20-1	15	TRBJ2-1	.
TGTGCCAGCAGCCAGACTAGCGGGGGGTACCGAGATGAGCAGTTCTTC	CASSQTSGGYRDEQFF	TRBD2	TRBV6-6	16	TRBJ2-1	many
TGCGCCAGCAGCTGGGGAGGGGCTGACTCTGGGGCCAACGTCCTGACTTTC	CASSWGGADSGANVLTF	TRBD2	TRBV5-1	17	TRBJ2-6	few
TGTGCCAGCAGTCTGACCAAGACAGGATTTGGCTACACCTTC	CASSLTKTGFGYTF	.	TRBV28	14	TRBJ1-2	.
TGTGCCAGCAAAGGGGCAAGCTCCTACAATGAGCAGTTCTTC	CASKGASSYNEQFF	.	TRBV9	14	TRBJ2-1	.
TGTGCCAGCCCGGGGACTAGGGGGATCGGGGAGCTGTTTTTT	CASPGTRGIGELFF	TRBD2	TRBV12-3/TRBV12-4	14	TRBJ2-2	few
TGTGCCAGCAAGTACCGGGCCTACGAGCAGTACTTC	CASKYRAYEQYF	.	TRBV2	12	TRBJ2-7	few
TGTGCCAGCAGTCCCTTTGGACAGGCCAAGAACACTGAAGCTTTCTTT	CASSPFGQAKNTEAFF	TRBD1	TRBV12-3/TRBV12-4	16	TRBJ1-1	.
TGTGCCAGCAGCGCTCAGCCCGACAGGGGGTCCTACGAGCAGTACTTC	CASSAQPDRGSYEQYF	TRBD1	TRBV9	16	TRBJ2-7	.
TGTGCCAGCAGCTTAGGGGGCGCGTCGCAAAGTCAGCCCCAGCATTTT	CASSLGGASQSQPQHF	.	TRBV7-9	16	TRBJ1-5	few
TGCAGCGTCGCTCCGACAGACAATGAGCAGTTCTTC	CSVAPTDNEQFF	.	TRBV29-1	12	TRBJ2-1	few
TGTGCCAGCAGCGTAGCTGGGGGACAGATGATGAACACTGAAGCTTTCTTT	CASSVAGGQMMNTEAFF	TRBD1	TRBV9	17	TRBJ1-1	few
TGTGCCAGCAGCTCGCCGGGGGGACGTGGCTACACCTTC	CASSSPGGRGYTF	.	TRBV7-9	13	TRBJ1-2	few
TGTGCCAGCAAAATTCAGGGGTTGAACACTGAAGCTTTCTTT	CASKIQGLNTEAFF	.	TRBV6-5	14	TRBJ1-1	.
TGTGCCAGCAGTTACTCCGGGACAGGGGGCGACAATGAGCAGTTCTTC	CASSYSGTGGDNEQFF	TRBD1	TRBV27	16	TRBJ2-1	.
TGTGCCTGGGACCCAACAGGGAAGAGCTCCTACGAGCAGTACTTC	CAWDPTGKSSYEQYF	.	TRBV30	15	TRBJ2-7	once
TGTGCCAGCAGTAGGTTAGCTAGCGGCACAGATACGCAGTATTTT	CASSRLASGTDTQYF	.	TRBV2	15	TRBJ2-3	many
TGTGCCAGCCCCAATATAGACCGCACAGATACGCAGTATTTT	CASPNIDRTDTQYF	.	TRBV6-2/TRBV6-3	14	TRBJ2-3	.
TGCAGTGCTACTAGAGACGAATGGTCGGTTGGTCGCGAGCAGTACTTC	CSATRDEWSVGREQYF	.	TRBV20-1	16	TRBJ2-7	.
TGTGCCAGCAGCGCGAGACAGGGGGGGCCTGAAGCTTTCTTT	CASSARQGGPEAFF	TRBD1	TRBV13	14	TRBJ1-1	.
TGTGCCAGCAGTGAAGCCTCATCCCCGGTGGCCTCCTACGAGCAGTACTTC	CASSEASSPVASYEQYF	.	TRBV6-1	17	TRBJ2-7	.
TGCAGTGCTAGAGGGTGGAGCAGGGGCGCGAACACCGGGGAGCTGTTTTTT	CSARGWSRGANTGELFF	.	TRBV20-1	17	TRBJ2-2	.
TGTGCCACGTCACGGCCAGGGTGGGATGAGCAGTTCTTC	CATSRPGWDEQFF	.	TRBV7-3	13	TRBJ2-1	few
TGTGCCACCAGTGATGGCGACGAGCAGTACTTC	CATSDGDEQYF	.	TRBV24-1	11	TRBJ2-7	.
TGCAGCGTCCACTTTTTTAGCACAGATACGCAGTATTTT	CSVHFFSTDTQYF	.	TRBV29-1	13	TRBJ2-3	.
TGTGCTAGCAGTGAAGCGGGACACCGGTGGGGAATCGGCTACACCTTC	CASSEAGHRWGIGYTF	.	TRBV2	16	TRBJ1-2	few
TGTGCCAGCAGCACGGGACAGGGCTATGAAAAACTGTTTTTT	CASSTGQGYEKLFF	TRBD1	TRBV4-2	14	TRBJ1-4	.
TGTGCCAGCAGTTTCCGGACAGGGCGAGAGACCCAGTACTTC	CASSFRTGRETQYF	TRBD1	TRBV12-3/TRBV12-4	14	TRBJ2-5	few
TGTGCCAGCAGCGTAGAAGGGACAGCAAGCTCCTACGAGCAGTACTTC	CASSVEGTASSYEQYF	TRBD1	TRBV13	16	TRBJ2-7	.
TGTGCCAGCAGTGCGACAGGGGAGAGGTACAATGAGCAGTTCTTC	CASSATGERYNEQFF	TRBD1	TRBV6-2/TRBV6-3	15	TRBJ2-1	.
TGTGCCAGCAGTTACTGGACTAGCGGAGAAGAGACCCAGTACTTC	CASSYWTSGEETQYF	TRBD2	TRBV6-2/TRBV6-3	15	TRBJ2-5	.
TGTGCCAGCTTTACGACGGGACTCACGGGCACAGATACGCAGTATTTT	CASFTTGLTGTDTQYF	.	TRBV6-2/TRBV6-3	16	TRBJ2-3	.
TGTGCCAGCAGCTCCGGGGGGGCGGGCTATGGCTACACCTTC	CASSSGGAGYGYTF	.	TRBV7-2	14	TRBJ1-2	.
TGCAGCGTTGAAGTAGGTGAAATCTTAAACACAGATACGCAGTATTTT	CSVEVGEILNTDTQYF	.	TRBV29-1	16	TRBJ2-3	.
TGCGCCAGCAGCTTGGCCTTAGGGGGCACAGATACGCAGTATTTT	CASSLALGGTDTQYF	.	TRBV5-1	15	TRBJ2-3	.
TGTGCCAGCACCCCCTACGAGCAGTACTTC	CASTPYEQYF	.	TRBV12-3/TRBV12-4	10	TRBJ2-7	.
TGTGCCAGCAGCCCCGACCCCGACATCAATTACGAGCAGTACTTC	CASSPDPDINYEQYF	.	TRBV9	15	TRBJ2-7	.
TGTGCCAGCAGTGACTCTAGCGGGGGGGCCAATGAGCAGTTCTTC	CASSDSSGGANEQFF	TRBD2	TRBV6-4	15	TRBJ2-1	many
TGCTGTTTCTCGAAAGTTACAGGGGGCAATGAGCAGTTCTTC	CCFSKVTGGNEQFF	TRBD1	TRBV20-1	14	TRBJ2-1	few
TGTGCCAGCAGGCTCCAGGTCCAGGGGATATCACCCCTCCACTTT	CASRLQVQGISPLHF	.	TRBV2	15	TRBJ1-6	.
TGTGCCAGCAGATCAGCGGGAGGGTTGAATGAGCAGTTCTTC	CASRSAGGLNEQFF	TRBD2	TRBV12-3/TRBV12-4	14	TRBJ2-1	.
TGTGCCAGCGGTAGCGGGGGGGCCGGTCTCTACAATGAGCAGTTCTTC	CASGSGGAGLYNEQFF	TRBD2	TRBV6-2/TRBV6-3	16	TRBJ2-1	few